A selection of T cell receptor beta chains follows, all from one sample in a study of CD8 T cells in Susac syndrome. TCRdb processed the immunoSEQ multiplex PCR reads anew with MiXCR; each CDR3 protein has one entry. The sample shows about 200,000 distinct CDR3 sequences, 90% to 95% of them seen only once. Sequenced material: CD4+ T cells from PBMCs. These receptors were collected from a human donor in good health. Both conserved end residues are part of each CDR3. Each record gives: J gene, D gene, V gene, clone size, CDR3 protein, CDR3 DNA. D genes are given only for firm matches. A row's size may be missing; if present it is once, few, many or a size class.

j_gene: TRBJ2-5
d_gene: -
v_gene: TRBV5-1
abundance: -
CDR3aa: CASSLSPPGETQYF
CDR3nt: TGCGCCAGCAGCTTGAGTCCACCCGGAGAGACCCAGTACTTC

j_gene: TRBJ2-5
d_gene: -
v_gene: TRBV20-1
abundance: -
CDR3aa: CSAQDSQETQYF
CDR3nt: TGCAGTGCCCAGGACAGTCAAGAGACCCAGTACTTC

j_gene: TRBJ2-1
d_gene: TRBD1
v_gene: TRBV12-3/TRBV12-4
abundance: -
CDR3aa: CASSFRTGNEQFF
CDR3nt: TGTGCCAGCAGTTTCAGGACAGGGAATGAGCAGTTCTTC

j_gene: TRBJ2-1
d_gene: -
v_gene: TRBV28
abundance: -
CDR3aa: CASHLAANKISYNEQFF
CDR3nt: TGTGCCAGCCATTTAGCGGCCAACAAAATCTCCTACAATGAGCAGTTCTTC

j_gene: TRBJ2-1
d_gene: -
v_gene: TRBV7-2
abundance: -
CDR3aa: CASSPSPRGEQFF
CDR3nt: TGTGCCAGCAGCCCCTCTCCGAGGGGGGAGCAGTTCTTC

j_gene: TRBJ2-2
d_gene: TRBD1
v_gene: TRBV5-1
abundance: -
CDR3aa: CASSPGQTSNTGELFF
CDR3nt: TGCGCCAGCAGTCCGGGACAGACCTCGAACACCGGGGAGCTGTTTTTT

j_gene: TRBJ2-3
d_gene: -
v_gene: TRBV29-1
abundance: -
CDR3aa: CSVPPGEQATDTQYF
CDR3nt: TGCAGCGTCCCTCCAGGCGAACAAGCCACAGATACGCAGTATTTT

j_gene: TRBJ1-1
d_gene: TRBD1
v_gene: TRBV12-3/TRBV12-4
abundance: -
CDR3aa: CASRFGQGVTEAFF
CDR3nt: TGTGCCAGCAGATTCGGACAGGGGGTCACTGAAGCTTTCTTT

j_gene: TRBJ2-1
d_gene: TRBD2
v_gene: TRBV7-9
abundance: -
CDR3aa: CASSRRAGTEENEQFF
CDR3nt: TGTGCCAGCAGCCGAAGAGCGGGAACCGAGGAGAATGAGCAGTTCTTC

j_gene: TRBJ1-3
d_gene: -
v_gene: TRBV20-1
abundance: once
CDR3aa: CSARDRFSGNTIYF
CDR3nt: TGCAGTGCTAGAGACAGGTTCTCTGGAAACACCATATATTTT

j_gene: TRBJ2-5
d_gene: TRBD2
v_gene: TRBV10-3
abundance: -
CDR3aa: CAIGRGGSETQYF
CDR3nt: TGTGCCATCGGACGGGGGGGCAGTGAGACCCAGTACTTC

j_gene: TRBJ1-3
d_gene: -
v_gene: TRBV5-1
abundance: -
CDR3aa: CASSLVGDLSGNTIYF
CDR3nt: TGCGCCAGCAGCTTGGTGGGAGACCTCTCTGGAAACACCATATATTTT

j_gene: TRBJ1-2
d_gene: -
v_gene: TRBV3-1
abundance: once
CDR3aa: CASSQGGEYYTF
CDR3nt: TGTGCCAGCAGCCAAGGGGGGGAATACTACACCTTC

j_gene: TRBJ2-2
d_gene: -
v_gene: TRBV6-1
abundance: once
CDR3aa: CASSSRRRPLNTGELFF
CDR3nt: TGTGCCAGCAGCTCGAGGCGCAGGCCCTTGAACACCGGGGAGCTGTTTTTT

j_gene: TRBJ2-1
d_gene: -
v_gene: TRBV6-2/TRBV6-3
abundance: -
CDR3aa: CASSSPRALNSYNEQFF
CDR3nt: TGTGCCAGCAGTTCCCCCCGAGCCCTGAACTCCTACAATGAGCAGTTCTTC

j_gene: TRBJ1-5
d_gene: -
v_gene: TRBV19
abundance: -
CDR3aa: CASKRGGSNQPQHF
CDR3nt: TGTGCCAGTAAGAGGGGCGGTAGCAATCAGCCCCAGCATTTT

j_gene: TRBJ1-2
d_gene: -
v_gene: TRBV12-3/TRBV12-4
abundance: -
CDR3aa: CASSLDNYGYTF
CDR3nt: TGTGCCAGCAGCTTGGACAACTATGGCTACACCTTC

j_gene: TRBJ1-6
d_gene: -
v_gene: TRBV20-1
abundance: -
CDR3aa: CSAREGSGTHSPLHF
CDR3nt: TGCAGTGCTAGGGAGGGTTCGGGAACCCATTCACCCCTCCACTTT

j_gene: TRBJ1-5
d_gene: -
v_gene: TRBV5-1
abundance: few
CDR3aa: CASSLDSNQPQHF
CDR3nt: TGTGCCAGCAGCCTGGACAGCAATCAGCCCCAGCATTTT

j_gene: TRBJ2-1
d_gene: TRBD1
v_gene: TRBV3-1
abundance: -
CDR3aa: CASRARDSSSYNEQFF
CDR3nt: TGTGCCAGCAGGGCCCGGGACAGCAGCTCCTACAATGAGCAGTTCTTC

j_gene: TRBJ1-2
d_gene: -
v_gene: TRBV12-3/TRBV12-4
abundance: -
CDR3aa: CASTEGYPYGYTF
CDR3nt: TGTGCCAGCACCGAGGGATACCCCTATGGCTACACCTTC

j_gene: TRBJ2-5
d_gene: -
v_gene: TRBV29-1
abundance: -
CDR3aa: CSIRESDSAQYF
CDR3nt: TGCAGCATCCGGGAATCAGACTCGGCCCAGTACTTC

j_gene: TRBJ1-1
d_gene: TRBD1
v_gene: TRBV29-1
abundance: -
CDR3aa: CSVTSTGVNTEAFF
CDR3nt: TGCAGCGTCACATCGACAGGGGTGAACACTGAAGCTTTCTTT

j_gene: TRBJ1-5
d_gene: TRBD1
v_gene: TRBV12-3/TRBV12-4
abundance: -
CDR3aa: CASSLLGQAQQPQHF
CDR3nt: TGTGCCAGCAGTTTACTCGGACAGGCCCAACAGCCCCAGCATTTT

j_gene: TRBJ1-6
d_gene: -
v_gene: TRBV5-1
abundance: -
CDR3aa: CASSRDGRTNSPLHF
CDR3nt: TGCGCCAGCAGCCGGGATGGACGTACGAATTCACCCCTCCACTTT

j_gene: TRBJ1-1
d_gene: -
v_gene: TRBV6-2/TRBV6-3
abundance: few
CDR3aa: CASSRSYYTEAFF
CDR3nt: TGTGCCAGCAGTCGGTCCTATTACACTGAAGCTTTCTTT

j_gene: TRBJ2-1
d_gene: -
v_gene: TRBV7-2
abundance: -
CDR3aa: CASSPRVGEQFF
CDR3nt: TGTGCCAGCAGCCCCCGCGTCGGTGAGCAGTTCTTC

j_gene: TRBJ2-3
d_gene: -
v_gene: TRBV28
abundance: -
CDR3aa: CASTLLGPTDTQYF
CDR3nt: TGTGCCAGCACCCTCTTAGGACCCACAGATACGCAGTATTTT

j_gene: TRBJ2-3
d_gene: -
v_gene: TRBV4-3
abundance: once
CDR3aa: CASSPGTGDTDTQYF
CDR3nt: TGCGCCAGCAGTCCCGGGACCGGAGACACAGATACGCAGTATTTT

j_gene: TRBJ2-4
d_gene: -
v_gene: TRBV5-1
abundance: once
CDR3aa: CASSLDGGWNIQYF
CDR3nt: TGCGCCAGCAGCTTGGACGGAGGGTGGAACATTCAGTACTTC

j_gene: TRBJ2-7
d_gene: -
v_gene: TRBV19
abundance: -
CDR3aa: CASSPPGLYEQYF
CDR3nt: TGTGCCAGTAGCCCCCCGGGCCTCTACGAGCAGTACTTC

j_gene: TRBJ2-3
d_gene: -
v_gene: TRBV9
abundance: -
CDR3aa: CASSLWGLSTDTQYF
CDR3nt: TGTGCCAGCAGCTTGTGGGGACTCAGCACAGATACGCAGTATTTT

j_gene: TRBJ1-4
d_gene: -
v_gene: TRBV12-3/TRBV12-4
abundance: -
CDR3aa: CASTPGGIGKLFF
CDR3nt: TGTGCCAGCACCCCCGGGGGAATAGGAAAACTGTTTTTT